This T cell receptor (beta chain) was captured in a study of cytomegalovirus exposure and HLA in healthy donors. Regarding the study as a whole: Donor immune exposure was known only as CMV serostatus.

This PCR relied on a set of 60 Vbeta primers and 13 Jbeta primers. Profiling relied on immunoSEQ multiplex PCR, and the TCRdb table lists in-frame clones only, not all of them. The data hold 200,000 to 250,000 clones, with just over 75% observed a single time. CDR3 length: 12 residues. V lost 1 base to trimming and J lost 7 bases, with 5 bases between them. The germline V gene encodes CDR1 SGHNT and CDR2 YENEEA. A word on this clone: Its antigen is unknown.

The V call is TRBV11-3, the J call TRBJ2-1; D not resolved. The receptor was derived from a man aged 18 to 35 in good health and CMV-seronegative. Sequenced input: PBMCs. In DNA form, the CDR3 reads TGTGCCAGCAGCTTAGCCACAAATGAGCAGTTCTTC. This encodes CASSLATNEQFF.